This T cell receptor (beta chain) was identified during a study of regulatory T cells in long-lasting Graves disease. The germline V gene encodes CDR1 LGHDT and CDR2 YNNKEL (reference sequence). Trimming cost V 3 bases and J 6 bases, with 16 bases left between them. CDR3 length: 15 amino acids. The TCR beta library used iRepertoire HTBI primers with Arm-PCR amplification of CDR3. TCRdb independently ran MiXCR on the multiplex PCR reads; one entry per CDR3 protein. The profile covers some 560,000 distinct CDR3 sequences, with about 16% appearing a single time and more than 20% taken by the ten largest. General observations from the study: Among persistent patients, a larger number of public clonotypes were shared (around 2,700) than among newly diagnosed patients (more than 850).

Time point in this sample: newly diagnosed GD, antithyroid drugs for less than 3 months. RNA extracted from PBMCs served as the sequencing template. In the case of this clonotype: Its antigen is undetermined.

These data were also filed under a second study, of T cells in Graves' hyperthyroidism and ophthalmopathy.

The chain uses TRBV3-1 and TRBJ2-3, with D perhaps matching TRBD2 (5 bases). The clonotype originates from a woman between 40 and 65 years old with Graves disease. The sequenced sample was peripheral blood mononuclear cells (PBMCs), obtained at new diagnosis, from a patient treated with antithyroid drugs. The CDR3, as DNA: TGTGCCAGCAGCCATGGACTCCCTGGGGTCGATACGCAGTATTTT. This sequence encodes CASSHGLPGVDTQYF.